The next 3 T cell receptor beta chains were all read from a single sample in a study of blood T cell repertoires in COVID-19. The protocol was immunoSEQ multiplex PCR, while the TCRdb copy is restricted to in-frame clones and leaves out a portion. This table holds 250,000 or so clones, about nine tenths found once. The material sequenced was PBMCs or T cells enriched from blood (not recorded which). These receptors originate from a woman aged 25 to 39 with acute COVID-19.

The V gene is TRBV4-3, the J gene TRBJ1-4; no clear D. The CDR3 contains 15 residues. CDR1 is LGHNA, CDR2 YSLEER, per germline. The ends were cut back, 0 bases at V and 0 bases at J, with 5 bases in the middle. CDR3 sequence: CASSQDTATNEKLFF. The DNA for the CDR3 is TGCGCCAGCAGCCAAGATACTGCAACTAATGAAAAACTGTTTTTT.

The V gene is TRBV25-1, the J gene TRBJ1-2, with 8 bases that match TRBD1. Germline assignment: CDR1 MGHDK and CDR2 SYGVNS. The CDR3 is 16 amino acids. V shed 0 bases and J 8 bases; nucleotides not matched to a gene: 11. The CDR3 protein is CASSEYWRQGAEGYTF. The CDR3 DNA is TGTGCCAGCAGTGAATATTGGAGGCAGGGGGCGGAGGGCTACACCTTC.

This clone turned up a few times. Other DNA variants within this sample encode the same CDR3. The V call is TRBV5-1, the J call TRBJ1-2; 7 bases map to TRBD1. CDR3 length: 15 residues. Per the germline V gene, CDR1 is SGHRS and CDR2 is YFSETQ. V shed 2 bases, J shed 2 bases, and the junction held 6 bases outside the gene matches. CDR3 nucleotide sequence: TGCGCCAGCAGCTTTTCACTACAGGGGAACTATGGCTACACCTTC. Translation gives CASSFSLQGNYGYTF.